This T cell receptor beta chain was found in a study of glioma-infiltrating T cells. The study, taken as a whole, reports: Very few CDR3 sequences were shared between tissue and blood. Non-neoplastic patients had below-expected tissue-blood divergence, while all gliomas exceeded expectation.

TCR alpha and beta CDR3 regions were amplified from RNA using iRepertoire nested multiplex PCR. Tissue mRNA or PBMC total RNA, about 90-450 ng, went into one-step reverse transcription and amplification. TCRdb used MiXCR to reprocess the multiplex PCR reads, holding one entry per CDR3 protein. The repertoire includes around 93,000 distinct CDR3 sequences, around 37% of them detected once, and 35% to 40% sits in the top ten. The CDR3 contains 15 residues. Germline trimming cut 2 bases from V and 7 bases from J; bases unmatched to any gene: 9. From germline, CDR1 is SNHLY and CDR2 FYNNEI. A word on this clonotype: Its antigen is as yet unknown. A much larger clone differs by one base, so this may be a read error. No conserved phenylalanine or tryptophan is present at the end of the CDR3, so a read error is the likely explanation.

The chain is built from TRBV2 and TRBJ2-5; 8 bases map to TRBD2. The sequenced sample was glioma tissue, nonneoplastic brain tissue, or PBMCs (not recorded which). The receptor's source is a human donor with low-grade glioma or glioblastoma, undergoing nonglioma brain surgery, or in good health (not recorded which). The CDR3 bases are TGTGCCAGCAGTGAAACTAGCGGTGCGGCGGCGACCCAGTACCTC. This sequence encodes CASSETSGAAATQYL.